The 7 T cell receptor beta chains reported below all come from one sample, sequenced in a study of PD-1 blockade in classical Hodgkin lymphoma. Sequenced by immunoSEQ multiplex PCR; TCRdb stores in-frame clones only, minus some. The table lists 25,000 to 30,000 clones, 70% of them singletons. Exposure to brentuximab vedotin varied, and each patient had relapsed following autologous stem cell transplantation. Specimen: peripheral blood mononuclear cells (PBMCs), collected before the second cycle of nivolumab. The receptors were gathered from a human donor with classical Hodgkin lymphoma.

The rearrangement uses TRBV19 and TRBJ1-1; no clear D. The CDR3 loop spans 13 amino acids. Trimming shortened V by 5 bases and J by 6 bases, and 13 bases separated the two germline ends. The germline V gene encodes CDR1 LNHDA and CDR2 SQIVND (reference sequence). The CDR3: CASSFLSSPEAFF. The CDR3 DNA sequence: TGTGCCAGTAGTTTTTTGTCGTCTCCTGAAGCTTTCTTT.

The chain recombines TRBV6-5 with TRBJ1-1; D not resolved. The germline gives CDR1 MNHEY, CDR2 SVGAGI. The CDR3 covers 13 residues. Deletions cut 3 bases from V and 5 bases from J, with 10 bases between. The CDR3 bases are TGTGCCAGCAGTTATGAGGAGGGAACTGAAGCTTTCTTT. Translated, it gives CASSYEEGTEAFF.

V usage is TRBV7-3 and J usage is TRBJ2-5; 8 nucleotides line up with TRBD2. Germline loops: CDR1 SGHTA, CDR2 FQGTGA. V lost 0 bases to trimming and J lost 2 bases; unmatched junction nucleotides: 5. The CDR3 contains 16 residues. The CDR3 nucleotides are TGTGCCAGCAGCTTAACGATAACTAGCGGACAAGAGACCCAGTACTTC. It is translated as CASSLTITSGQETQYF.

This sequence joins TRBV4-3 and TRBJ2-1, with D unresolved. From germline, CDR1 is LGHNA and CDR2 YSLEER. The CDR3 extends over 12 amino acids. The germline V and J ends were trimmed by 0 bases and 7 bases, with 4 bases remaining between them. In DNA form, the CDR3 reads TGCGCCAGCAGCCAAGATTCTAATGAGCAGTTCTTC. Its protein product is CASSQDSNEQFF.

A single count supports this clone. The V gene is TRBV2, the J gene TRBJ2-1; D may match TRBD1 or TRBD2 (5 bases each). V shed 8 bases and J shed 1 base, with 9 bases lying between them. The CDR3 has 13 amino acids. Germline CDR1 reads SNHLY; CDR2 reads FYNNEI. For the CDR3, the DNA is TGTGCCAGCCGGGACCCATCCTACAATGAGCAGTTCTTC. This translates into CASRDPSYNEQFF.

V gene TRBV15 combines with J gene TRBJ2-1; 8 bases are a match to TRBD1. This CDR3 has 15 residues. Germline loops: CDR1 LNHNV, CDR2 YYDKDF (reference sequence). The ends lost 6 bases at V and 3 bases at J; junction bases unmatched: 7. The CDR3 spells CATSRDTGGYNEQFF. Here the CDR3 DNA reads TGTGCCACCAGTCGCGACACAGGGGGCTACAATGAGCAGTTCTTC.

The chain couples TRBV2 to TRBJ2-1; TRBD1 aligns across 8 bases. Germline values: CDR1 SNHLY, CDR2 FYNNEI. The trim removed 5 bases at V and 0 bases at J, leaving 3 bases unmatched. There are 15 residues in the CDR3. DNA for the CDR3: TGTGCCAGCAGTTATACAGGGGGCTCCTACAATGAGCAGTTCTTC. Its protein product is CASSYTGGSYNEQFF.